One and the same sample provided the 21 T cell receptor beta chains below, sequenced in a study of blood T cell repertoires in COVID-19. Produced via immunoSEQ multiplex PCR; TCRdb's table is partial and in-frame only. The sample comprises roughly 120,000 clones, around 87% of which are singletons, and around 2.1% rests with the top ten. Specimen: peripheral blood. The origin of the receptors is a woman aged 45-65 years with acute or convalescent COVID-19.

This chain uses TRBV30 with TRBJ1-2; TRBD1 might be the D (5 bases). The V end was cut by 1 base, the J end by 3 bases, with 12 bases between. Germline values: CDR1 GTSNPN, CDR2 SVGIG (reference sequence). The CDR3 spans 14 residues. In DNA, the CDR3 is TGTGCCTGGAGTGATGGGGAGGGGTACTATGGCTACACCTTC. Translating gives CAWSDGEGYYGYTF.

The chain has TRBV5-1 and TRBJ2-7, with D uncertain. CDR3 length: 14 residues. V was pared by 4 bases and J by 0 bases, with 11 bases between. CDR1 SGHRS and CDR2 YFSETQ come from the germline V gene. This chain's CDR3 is CASSPDSSSYEQYF. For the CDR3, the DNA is TGCGCCAGCAGCCCTGACTCCAGCTCCTACGAGCAGTACTTC.

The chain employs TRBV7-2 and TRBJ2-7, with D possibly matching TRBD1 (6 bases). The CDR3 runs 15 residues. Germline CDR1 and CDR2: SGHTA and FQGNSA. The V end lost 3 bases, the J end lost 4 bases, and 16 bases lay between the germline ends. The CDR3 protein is CASSFTGWGPYEQYF. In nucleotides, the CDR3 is TGTGCCAGCAGCTTCACAGGGTGGGGACCGTACGAGCAGTACTTC. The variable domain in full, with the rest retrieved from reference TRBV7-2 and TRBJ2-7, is GAGVSQSPSNKVTEKGKDVELRCDPISGHTALYWYRQSLGQGLEFLIYFQGNSAPDKSGLPSDRFSAERTGGSVSTLTIQRTQQEDSAVYLCASSFTGWGPYEQYFGPGTRLTVT.

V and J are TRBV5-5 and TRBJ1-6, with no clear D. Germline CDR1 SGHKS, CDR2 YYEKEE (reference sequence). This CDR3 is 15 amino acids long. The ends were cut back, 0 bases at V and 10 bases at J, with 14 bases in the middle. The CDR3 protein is CASSLGTVRDSPLHF. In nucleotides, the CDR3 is TGTGCCAGCAGCTTGGGTACAGTACGTGACTCACCCCTCCACTTT.

The CDR3 is CASSRPGTYYGYTF. The CDR3 region has the DNA TGTGCCAGCAGCCGTCCCGGGACTTACTATGGCTACACCTTC. The J gene is TRBJ1-2, the V gene TRBV3-1 (or the pseudogene TRBV3-2); D possibly corresponds to TRBD1 (5 bases). The germline V and J ends were trimmed by 4 bases and 3 bases, with 12 bases remaining between them. CDR1 LGHDT and CDR2 YNNKEL come from the germline V gene (reference sequence). The CDR3 covers 14 residues.

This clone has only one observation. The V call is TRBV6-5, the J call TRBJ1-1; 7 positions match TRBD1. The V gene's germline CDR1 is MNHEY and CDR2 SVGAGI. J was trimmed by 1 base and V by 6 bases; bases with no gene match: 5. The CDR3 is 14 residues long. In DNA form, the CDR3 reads TGTGCCAGCAGCTTCACAGGGGCGAACACTGAAGCTTTCTTT. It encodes CASSFTGANTEAFF.

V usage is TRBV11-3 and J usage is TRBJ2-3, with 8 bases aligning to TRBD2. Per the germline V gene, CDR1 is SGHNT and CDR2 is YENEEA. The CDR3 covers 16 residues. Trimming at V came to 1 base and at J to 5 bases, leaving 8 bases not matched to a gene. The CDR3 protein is CASSLAPRGALDTQYF. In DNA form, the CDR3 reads TGTGCCAGCAGCTTAGCCCCGCGGGGGGCCTTAGATACGCAGTATTTT.

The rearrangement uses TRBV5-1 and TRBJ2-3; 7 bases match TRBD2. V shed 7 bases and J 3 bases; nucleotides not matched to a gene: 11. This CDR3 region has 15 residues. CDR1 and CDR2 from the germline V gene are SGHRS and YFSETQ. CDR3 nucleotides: TGCGCCAGCCGACGGGCCAGCGGGGAAACAGATACGCAGTATTTT. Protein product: CASRRASGETDTQYF.

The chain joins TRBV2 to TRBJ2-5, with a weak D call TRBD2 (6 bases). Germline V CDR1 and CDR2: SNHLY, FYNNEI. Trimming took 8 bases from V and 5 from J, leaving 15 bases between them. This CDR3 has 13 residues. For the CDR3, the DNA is TGTGCCAGCTTCCCGGGACTCGTTGAGACCCAGTACTTC. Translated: CASFPGLVETQYF.

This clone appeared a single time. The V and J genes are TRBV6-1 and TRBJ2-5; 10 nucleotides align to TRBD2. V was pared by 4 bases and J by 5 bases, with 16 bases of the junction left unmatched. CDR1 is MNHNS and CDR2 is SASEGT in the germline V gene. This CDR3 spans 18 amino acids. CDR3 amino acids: CASSGGTSGKSSSETQYF. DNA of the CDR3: TGTGCCAGCAGTGGCGGCACTAGCGGGAAATCTAGCTCGGAGACCCAGTACTTC.

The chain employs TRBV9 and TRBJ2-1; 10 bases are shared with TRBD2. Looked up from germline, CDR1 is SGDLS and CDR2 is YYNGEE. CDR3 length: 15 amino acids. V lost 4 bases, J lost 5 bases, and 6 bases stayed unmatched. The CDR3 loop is CASSIERGGNNEQFF. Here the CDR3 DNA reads TGTGCCAGCAGCATCGAGCGGGGGGGCAACAATGAGCAGTTCTTC.

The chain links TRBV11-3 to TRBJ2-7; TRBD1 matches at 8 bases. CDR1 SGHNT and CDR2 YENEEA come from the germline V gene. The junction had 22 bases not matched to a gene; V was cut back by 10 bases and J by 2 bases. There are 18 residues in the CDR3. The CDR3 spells CAIKNRPSAGQETYEQYF. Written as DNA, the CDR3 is TGTGCCATCAAGAACCGACCATCCGCGGGACAGGAGACCTACGAGCAGTACTTC.

CDR3 in DNA: TGTGCCAGCAGGAGGACAGTTAGAAATGAAAAACTGTTTTTT. The encoded protein is CASRRTVRNEKLFF. This chain connects TRBV11-2 to TRBJ1-4; perhaps TRBD1 as D (6 bases). Trimming shortened V by 6 bases and J by 5 bases, and 13 bases separated the two germline ends. This CDR3 comprises 14 residues. Looked up from germline, CDR1 is SGHAT and CDR2 is FQNNGV.

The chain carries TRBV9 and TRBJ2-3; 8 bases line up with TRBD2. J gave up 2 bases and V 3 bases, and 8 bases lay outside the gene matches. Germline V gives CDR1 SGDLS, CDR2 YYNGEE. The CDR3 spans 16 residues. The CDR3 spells CASSARSGDYTDTQYF. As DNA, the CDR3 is TGTGCCAGCAGCGCTCGTAGCGGGGACTACACAGATACGCAGTATTTT.

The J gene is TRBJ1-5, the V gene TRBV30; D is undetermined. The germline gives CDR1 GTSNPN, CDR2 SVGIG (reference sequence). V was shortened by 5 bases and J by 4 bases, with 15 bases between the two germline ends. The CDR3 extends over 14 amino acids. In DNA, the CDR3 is TGTGCCTGGTCCCGGGCGGGAGGAAATCAGCCCCAGCATTTT. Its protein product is CAWSRAGGNQPQHF.

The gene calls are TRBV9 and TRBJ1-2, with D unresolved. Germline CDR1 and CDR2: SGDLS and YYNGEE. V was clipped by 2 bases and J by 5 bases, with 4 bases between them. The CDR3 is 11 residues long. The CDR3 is CASSVGYGYTF. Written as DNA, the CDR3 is TGTGCCAGCAGCGTCGGTTATGGCTACACCTTC. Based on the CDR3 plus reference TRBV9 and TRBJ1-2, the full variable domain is DSGVTQTPKHLITATGQRVTLRCSPRSGDLSVYWYQQSLDQGLQFLIQYYNGEERAKGNILERFSAQQFPDLHSELNLSSLELGDSALYFCASSVGYGYTFGSGTRLTVV.

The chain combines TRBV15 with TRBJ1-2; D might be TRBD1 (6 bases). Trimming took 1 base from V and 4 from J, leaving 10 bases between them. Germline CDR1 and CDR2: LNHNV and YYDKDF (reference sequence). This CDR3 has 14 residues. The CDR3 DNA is TGTGCCACCAGCAGAGGGGGGGGCCTCTATGGCTACACCTTC. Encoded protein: CATSRGGGLYGYTF.

The CDR3, as DNA: TGTGCCAGCCGTTGGACATCCCAGAGGCTTAGTTCACCCCTCCACTTT. Protein: CASRWTSQRLSSPLHF. The gene calls are TRBV19 and TRBJ1-6; D possibly corresponds to TRBD1 (5 bases). The CDR3 is 16 residues long. Trimming removed 9 bases from V and 9 bases from J, with 24 bases in between. CDR1 is LNHDA, CDR2 SQIVND, per germline (reference sequence). Looking up the rest from reference TRBV19 and TRBJ1-6 gives the full variable domain: DGGITQSPKYLFRKEGQNVTLSCEQNLNHDAMYWYRQDPGQGLRLIYYSQIVNDFQKGDIAEGYSVSREKKESFPLTVTSAQKNPTAFYLCASRWTSQRLSSPLHFGNGTRLTVT.

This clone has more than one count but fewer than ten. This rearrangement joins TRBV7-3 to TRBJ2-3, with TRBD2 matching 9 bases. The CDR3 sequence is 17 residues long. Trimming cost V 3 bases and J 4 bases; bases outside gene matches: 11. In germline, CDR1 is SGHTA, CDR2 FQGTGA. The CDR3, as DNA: TGTGCCAGCAGCTTCTTGGGCAGCGGGGGGCGGTCAGATACGCAGTATTTT. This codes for CASSFLGSGGRSDTQYF.

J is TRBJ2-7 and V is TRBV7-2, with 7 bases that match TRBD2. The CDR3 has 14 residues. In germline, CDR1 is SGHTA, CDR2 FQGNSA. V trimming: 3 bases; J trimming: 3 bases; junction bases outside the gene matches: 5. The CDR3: CASSLGGQIYEQYF. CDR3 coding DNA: TGTGCCAGCAGCTTGGGAGGGCAGATCTACGAGCAGTACTTC.

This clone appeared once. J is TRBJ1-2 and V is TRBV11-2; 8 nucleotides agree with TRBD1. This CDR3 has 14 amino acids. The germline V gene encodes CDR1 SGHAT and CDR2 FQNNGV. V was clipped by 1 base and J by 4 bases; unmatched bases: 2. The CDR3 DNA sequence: TGTGCCAGCAGCTTAGTCAGGGGGCCCTATGGCTACACCTTC. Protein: CASSLVRGPYGYTF.